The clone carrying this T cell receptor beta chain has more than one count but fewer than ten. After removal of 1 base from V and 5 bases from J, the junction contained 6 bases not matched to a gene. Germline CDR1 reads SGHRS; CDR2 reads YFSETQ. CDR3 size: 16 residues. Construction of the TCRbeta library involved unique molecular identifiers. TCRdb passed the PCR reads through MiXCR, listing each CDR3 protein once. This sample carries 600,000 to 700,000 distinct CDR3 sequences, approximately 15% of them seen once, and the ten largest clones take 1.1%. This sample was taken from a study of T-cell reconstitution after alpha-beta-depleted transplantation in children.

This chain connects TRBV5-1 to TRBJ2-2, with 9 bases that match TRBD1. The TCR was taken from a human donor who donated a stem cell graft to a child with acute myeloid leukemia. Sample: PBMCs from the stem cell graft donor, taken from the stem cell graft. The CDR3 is CASSLFGQGTTGELFF. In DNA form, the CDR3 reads TGCGCCAGCAGCTTGTTTGGACAGGGGACGACCGGGGAGCTGTTTTTT.